This record looks at one T cell receptor beta chain sequence and its context. Antigen: not known. Sequencing used immunoSEQ multiplex PCR; TCRdb keeps in-frame clones, though not all of them. This table has around 1.6 million clones, about 98% appearing once. There were no recent acute infections or vaccinations among the donors, who were healthy HIV-negative adults. The sample is drawn from a study of shared clonotypes between healthy human individuals. Study observations and caveats: Generally, naive subsets (rather than memory subsets) showed larger estimated richness.

The CDR3 has 15 amino acids. V was shortened by 8 bases and J by 8 bases, with 22 bases between the two germline ends. Germline CDR1 and CDR2: SGHVS and FQNEAQ. The sequencing input was naive CD4+ T cells sorted from blood. Subset defined: CD45RA+ positively selected. This receptor was obtained from a man younger than 45 in good health. V usage is TRBV7-8 and J usage is TRBJ2-1, with a weak D call TRBD2 (6 bases). The DNA for the CDR3 is TGTGCCAGCTGGCCCACTAGCCACTGGCCCGATGAGCAGTTCTTC. This encodes CASWPTSHWPDEQFF.